Listed below are T cell receptor beta chains from one sample, sequenced in a study of CD8 T cells in Susac syndrome. From the immunoSEQ multiplex PCR reads, TCRdb called clonotypes with MiXCR, one entry per CDR3 protein. Of around 190,000 distinct CDR3 sequences listed, 85% to 95% are singletons. Specimen: CD4+ T cells from PBMCs. The receptors shown here come from a human donor in good health. The CDR3 runs from the conserved cysteine through the conserved F or W. The D gene is left open where the match is weak. The size of a clone is reported for some rows only, either as once, few or many, or as a class for expanded clones.

length | J | V | size | D | CDR3 | DNA
11 | TRBJ2-7 | TRBV28 | . | . | CASSDIYEQYF | TGTGCCAGCAGTGATATCTACGAGCAGTACTTC
16 | TRBJ1-1 | TRBV7-9 | once | . | CASSLVNIRSNTEAFF | TGTGCCAGCAGCTTAGTAAATATACGTTCGAACACTGAAGCTTTCTTT
14 | TRBJ2-3 | TRBV6-5 | . | TRBD2 | CASSPRTSVHTQYF | TGTGCCAGCAGTCCGCGGACTAGCGTTCATACGCAGTATTTT
13 | TRBJ1-1 | TRBV29-1 | . | . | CSVVGQRNTEAFF | TGCAGCGTTGTCGGCCAGCGGAACACTGAAGCTTTCTTT
15 | TRBJ1-1 | TRBV19 | . | . | CASSIDGGPNTEAFF | TGTGCCAGTAGTATCGACGGGGGACCGAACACTGAAGCTTTCTTT
14 | TRBJ1-2 | TRBV27 | once | . | CASKIRATNYGYTF | TGTGCCAGCAAAATTCGAGCGACCAACTATGGCTACACCTTC
15 | TRBJ2-3 | TRBV5-1 | . | TRBD2 | CASSLNSGGADTQYF | TGCGCCAGCAGCTTGAATAGCGGGGGCGCAGATACGCAGTATTTT
16 | TRBJ2-1 | TRBV7-2 | . | TRBD2 | CASSFSLAGGWNEQFF | TGTGCCAGCAGCTTTTCCCTAGCGGGGGGTTGGAATGAGCAGTTCTTC
15 | TRBJ2-2 | TRBV2 | . | TRBD1 | CASSSAPGGTGELFF | TGTGCCAGCAGTAGCGCCCCAGGGGGCACCGGGGAGCTGTTTTTT
17 | TRBJ1-3 | TRBV15 | . | . | CATSRDKGARTGNTIYF | TGTGCCACCAGCAGAGATAAAGGGGCACGAACTGGAAACACCATATATTTT
16 | TRBJ2-3 | TRBV10-3 | once | . | CAISDPRGPRTDTQYF | TGTGCCATCAGTGATCCCCGGGGACCCCGCACAGATACGCAGTATTTT
13 | TRBJ1-1 | TRBV12-3/TRBV12-4 | few | . | CASSFEMNTEAFF | TGTGCCAGCAGTTTTGAGATGAACACTGAAGCTTTCTTT
15 | TRBJ2-1 | TRBV29-1 | . | . | CSVEASRLLNNEQFF | TGCAGCGTTGAAGCTAGTCGACTCCTAAACAATGAGCAGTTCTTC
16 | TRBJ2-1 | TRBV5-1 | . | TRBD1 | CASSGKTGISYNEQFF | TGCGCCAGCAGCGGAAAGACAGGGATCTCCTACAATGAGCAGTTCTTC
17 | TRBJ2-6 | TRBV6-5 | . | . | CASSFEPTISGANVLTF | TGTGCCAGCAGTTTCGAACCGACAATCTCTGGGGCCAACGTCCTGACTTTC
15 | TRBJ1-6 | TRBV4-2 | . | . | CASSLSNTGTSPLHF | TGTGCCAGCAGCCTGTCAAATACGGGGACCTCACCCCTCCACTTT
13 | TRBJ1-5 | TRBV20-1 | . | . | CSARGRERQPQHF | TGCAGTGCTAGAGGCAGGGAGCGTCAGCCCCAGCATTTT
14 | TRBJ1-3 | TRBV12-3/TRBV12-4 | few | . | CASSPGTAGNTIYF | TGTGCCAGCAGTCCCGGGACGGCCGGAAACACCATATATTTT
15 | TRBJ1-2 | TRBV4-3 | . | . | CASSQEVGIPYGYTF | TGCGCCAGCAGCCAAGAGGTCGGCATTCCCTATGGCTACACCTTC
17 | TRBJ2-5 | TRBV15 | . | . | CATSRDQGGGHYETQYF | TGTGCCACCAGCAGAGATCAAGGAGGGGGTCACTACGAGACCCAGTACTTC
15 | TRBJ2-3 | TRBV5-4 | . | TRBD2 | CASSLERGETDTQYF | TGTGCCAGCAGCTTGGAGCGGGGGGAAACAGATACGCAGTATTTT
16 | TRBJ2-4 | TRBV7-9 | . | . | CASSLQGDPAKNIQYF | TGTGCCAGCAGCTTACAAGGGGATCCAGCCAAAAACATTCAGTACTTC
14 | TRBJ1-5 | TRBV12-3/TRBV12-4 | . | . | CASRTDSLGQPQHF | TGTGCCAGCAGAACGGACAGCCTTGGTCAGCCCCAGCATTTT
15 | TRBJ2-2 | TRBV24-1 | once | TRBD1 | CATSTGGWLTGELFF | TGTGCCACCAGTACAGGGGGTTGGCTCACCGGGGAGCTGTTTTTT
12 | TRBJ1-2 | TRBV20-1 | . | . | CSAQGPPLRYTF | TGCAGTGCCCAGGGCCCCCCTCTCCGCTACACCTTC
16 | TRBJ2-3 | TRBV11-2 | . | TRBD2 | CASSTFGRGGWDTQYF | TGTGCCAGCAGCACGTTCGGTCGGGGGGGATGGGATACGCAGTATTTT
15 | TRBJ2-3 | TRBV7-9 | . | . | CASSSRQTPGDTQYF | TGTGCCAGCAGCTCGCGACAGACCCCAGGGGATACGCAGTATTTT
17 | TRBJ2-2 | TRBV4-2 | . | . | CASSQVPGKFDTGELFF | TGTGCCAGCAGCCAAGTCCCGGGGAAATTCGACACCGGGGAGCTGTTTTTT
15 | TRBJ1-3 | TRBV28 | once | . | CASKSPSQGQSPIYF | TGTGCCAGCAAGTCCCCGTCCCAGGGACAATCCCCCATATATTTT
14 | TRBJ1-1 | TRBV29-1 | . | TRBD1 | CSVGQGAKNTEAFF | TGCAGCGTTGGGCAGGGGGCTAAGAACACTGAAGCTTTCTTT
14 | TRBJ1-2 | TRBV29-1 | . | . | CSVEEGRGYYGYTF | TGCAGCGTTGAAGAGGGCAGGGGTTACTATGGCTACACCTTC
16 | TRBJ2-2 | TRBV19 | . | TRBD1 | CASSIRTGVWTGELFF | TGTGCCAGTAGTATCAGGACAGGGGTGTGGACCGGGGAGCTGTTTTTT
14 | TRBJ1-5 | TRBV30 | . | TRBD1 | CAWRPRDRGQPQHF | TGTGCCTGGAGGCCTCGGGACAGGGGACAGCCCCAGCATTTT